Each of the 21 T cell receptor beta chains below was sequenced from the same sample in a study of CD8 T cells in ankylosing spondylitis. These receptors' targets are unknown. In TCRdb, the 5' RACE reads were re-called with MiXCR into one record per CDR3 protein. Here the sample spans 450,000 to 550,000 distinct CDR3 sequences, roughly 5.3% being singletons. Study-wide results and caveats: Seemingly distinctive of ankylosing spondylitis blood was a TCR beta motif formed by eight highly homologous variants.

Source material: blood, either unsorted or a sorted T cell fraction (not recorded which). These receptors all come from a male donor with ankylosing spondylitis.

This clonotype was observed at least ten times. Here the CDR3 reads CASSYLGGGDEAFF. The CDR3 nucleotides read TGTGCCAGCAGTTACTTAGGAGGGGGCGATGAAGCTTTCTTT. The chain couples TRBV6-5 to TRBJ1-1, with 7 positions matching TRBD1. This CDR3 is 14 amino acids long. With 1 base clipped from V and 7 bases from J, the junction kept 6 bases outside the gene matches. The V gene's germline CDR1 is MNHEY and CDR2 SVGAGI.

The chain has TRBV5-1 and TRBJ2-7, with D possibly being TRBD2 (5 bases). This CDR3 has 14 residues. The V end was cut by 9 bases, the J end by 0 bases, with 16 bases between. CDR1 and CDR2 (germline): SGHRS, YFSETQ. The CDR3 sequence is CATRGSSTSYEQYF. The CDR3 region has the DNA TGCGCCACCCGGGGTAGTTCTACCTCCTACGAGCAGTACTTC.

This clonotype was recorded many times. CDR3 protein: CASSWRGQGADSTQYF. The DNA of the CDR3 is TGTGCCAGCAGCTGGCGGGGACAGGGGGCTGACAGTACGCAGTATTTT. The chain joins TRBV5-5 to TRBJ2-3; TRBD1 agrees at 12 bases. V shed 3 bases, J shed 8 bases, and the junction held 10 bases outside the gene matches. CDR3 size: 16 residues. Germline CDR1 SGHKS, CDR2 YYEKEE (reference sequence).

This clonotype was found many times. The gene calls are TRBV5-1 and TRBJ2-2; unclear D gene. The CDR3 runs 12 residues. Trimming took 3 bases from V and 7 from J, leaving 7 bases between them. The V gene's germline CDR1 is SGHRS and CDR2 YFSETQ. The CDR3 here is CASSSVHGELFF. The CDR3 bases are TGCGCCAGCAGCTCCGTACACGGGGAGCTGTTTTTT.

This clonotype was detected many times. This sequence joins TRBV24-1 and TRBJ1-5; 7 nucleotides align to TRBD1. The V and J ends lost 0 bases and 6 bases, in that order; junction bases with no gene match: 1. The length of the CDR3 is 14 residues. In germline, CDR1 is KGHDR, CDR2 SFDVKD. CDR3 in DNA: TGTGCCACCAGTGATTTGGACAGGGCTCAGCCCCAGCATTTT. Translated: CATSDLDRAQPQHF.

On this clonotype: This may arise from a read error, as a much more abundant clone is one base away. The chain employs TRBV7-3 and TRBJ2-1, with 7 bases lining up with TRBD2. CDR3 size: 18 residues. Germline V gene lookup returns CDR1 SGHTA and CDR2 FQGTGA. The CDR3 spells CACSLTGSSGYSYNEQFF. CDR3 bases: TGTGCCTGCAGCTTAACGGGGTCTAGCGGATACTCCTACAATGAGCAGTTCTTC.

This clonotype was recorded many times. The CDR3 region has the DNA TGCAGTGCTAGACCCGACAGCAACACTGAAGCTTTCTTT. It translates to CSARPDSNTEAFF. The chain recombines TRBV20-1 with TRBJ1-1, with D maybe TRBD1 (5 bases). The CDR3 totals 13 residues. V was trimmed by 2 bases and J by 2 bases, leaving 9 bases between them. CDR1 is DFQATT and CDR2 is SNEGSKA in the germline V gene (reference sequence).

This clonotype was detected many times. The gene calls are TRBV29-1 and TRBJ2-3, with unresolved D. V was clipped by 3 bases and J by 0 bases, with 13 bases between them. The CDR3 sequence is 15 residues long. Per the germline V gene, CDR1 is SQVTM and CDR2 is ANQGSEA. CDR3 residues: CSVDSALSSTDTQYF. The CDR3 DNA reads TGCAGCGTTGATTCGGCTCTTTCGAGCACAGATACGCAGTATTTT.

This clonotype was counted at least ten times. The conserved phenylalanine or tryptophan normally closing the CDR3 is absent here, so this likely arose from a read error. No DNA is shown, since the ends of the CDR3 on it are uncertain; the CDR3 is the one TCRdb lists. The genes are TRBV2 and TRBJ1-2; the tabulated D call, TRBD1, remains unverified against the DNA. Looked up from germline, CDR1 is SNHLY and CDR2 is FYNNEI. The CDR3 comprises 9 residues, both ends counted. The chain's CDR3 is CASRPRDRN.

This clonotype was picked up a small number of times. The CDR3 sequence: CASSLVSLQNEQFF. In DNA, the CDR3 is TGTGCCAGCAGTTTGGTGTCCCTTCAAAATGAGCAGTTCTTC. V is TRBV12-3 or TRBV12-4 and J is TRBJ2-1; unclear D gene. CDR3 length equals 14 residues. The ends were cut back, 3 bases at V and 7 bases at J, with 13 bases in the middle.

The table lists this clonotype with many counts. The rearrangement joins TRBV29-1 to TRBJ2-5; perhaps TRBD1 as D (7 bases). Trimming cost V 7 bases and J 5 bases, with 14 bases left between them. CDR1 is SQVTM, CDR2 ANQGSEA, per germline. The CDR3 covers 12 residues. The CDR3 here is CSARTGGETQYF. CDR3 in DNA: TGCAGCGCCAGGACAGGAGGGGAGACCCAGTACTTC.

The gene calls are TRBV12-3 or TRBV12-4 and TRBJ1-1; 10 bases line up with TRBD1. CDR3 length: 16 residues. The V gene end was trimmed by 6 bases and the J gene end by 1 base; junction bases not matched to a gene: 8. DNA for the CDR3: TGTGCCAGCAGCCACGACAGGGGGCTTCGGAACACTGAAGCTTTCTTT. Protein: CASSHDRGLRNTEAFF.

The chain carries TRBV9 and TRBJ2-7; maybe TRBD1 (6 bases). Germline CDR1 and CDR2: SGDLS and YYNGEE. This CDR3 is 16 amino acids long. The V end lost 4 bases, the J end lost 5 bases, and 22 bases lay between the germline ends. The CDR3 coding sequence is TGTGCCAGCAGCCCAGGGGTCGGCAGGGTAGGCCACGAGCAGTACTTC. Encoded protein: CASSPGVGRVGHEQYF.

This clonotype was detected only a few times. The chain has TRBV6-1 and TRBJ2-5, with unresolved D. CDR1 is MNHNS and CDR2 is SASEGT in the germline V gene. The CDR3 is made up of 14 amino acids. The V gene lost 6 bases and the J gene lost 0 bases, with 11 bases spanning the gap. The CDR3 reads CASSRDLYQETQYF. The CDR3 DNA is TGTGCCAGCAGCCGTGACTTGTACCAAGAGACCCAGTACTTC.

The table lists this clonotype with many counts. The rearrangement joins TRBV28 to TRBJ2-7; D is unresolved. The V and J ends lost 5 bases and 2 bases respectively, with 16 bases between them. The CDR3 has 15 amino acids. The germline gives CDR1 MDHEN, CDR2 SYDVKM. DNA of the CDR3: TGTGCCAGCAGTCCTTCCGGGCGCGGAACCTACGAGCAGTACTTC. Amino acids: CASSPSGRGTYEQYF.

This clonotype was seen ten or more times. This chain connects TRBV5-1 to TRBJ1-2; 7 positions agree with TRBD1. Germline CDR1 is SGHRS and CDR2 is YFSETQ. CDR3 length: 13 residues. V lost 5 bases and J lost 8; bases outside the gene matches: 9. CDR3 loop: CASRGGEAGGYTF. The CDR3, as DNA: TGCGCCAGCAGAGGGGGCGAAGCGGGGGGCTACACCTTC.

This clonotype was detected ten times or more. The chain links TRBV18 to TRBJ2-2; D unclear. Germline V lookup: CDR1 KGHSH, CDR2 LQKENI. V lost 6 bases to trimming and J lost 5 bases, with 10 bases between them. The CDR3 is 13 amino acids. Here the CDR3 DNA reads TGTGCCAGCTCCCCCCAGAGGACCGGGGAGCTGTTTTTT. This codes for CASSPQRTGELFF.

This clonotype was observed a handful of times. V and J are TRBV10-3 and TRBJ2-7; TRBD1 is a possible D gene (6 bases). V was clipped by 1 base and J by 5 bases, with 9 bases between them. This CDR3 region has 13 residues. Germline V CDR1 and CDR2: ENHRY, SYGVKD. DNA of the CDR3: TGTGCCATCAGTGAGTTAACAGGGAACGAGCAGTACTTC. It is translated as CAISELTGNEQYF.

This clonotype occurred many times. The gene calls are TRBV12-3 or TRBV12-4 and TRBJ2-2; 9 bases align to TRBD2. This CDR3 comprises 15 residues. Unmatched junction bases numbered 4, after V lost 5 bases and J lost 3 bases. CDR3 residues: CASSPGLADTGELFF. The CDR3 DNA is TGTGCCAGCAGTCCGGGACTAGCTGACACCGGGGAGCTGTTTTTT.

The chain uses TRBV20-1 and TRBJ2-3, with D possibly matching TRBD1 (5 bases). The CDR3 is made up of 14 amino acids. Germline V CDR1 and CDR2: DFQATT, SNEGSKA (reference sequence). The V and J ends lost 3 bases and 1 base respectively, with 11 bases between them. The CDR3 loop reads CSARAGHRTDTQYF. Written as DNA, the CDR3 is TGCAGTGCTAGGGCAGGGCATCGCACAGATACGCAGTATTTT.

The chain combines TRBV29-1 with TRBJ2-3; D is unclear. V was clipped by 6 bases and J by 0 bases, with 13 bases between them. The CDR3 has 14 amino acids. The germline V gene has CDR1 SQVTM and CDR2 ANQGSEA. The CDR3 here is CSVVGSPSTDTQYF. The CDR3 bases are TGCAGCGTCGTGGGGTCCCCTAGCACAGATACGCAGTATTTT.